A selection of T cell receptor beta chains follows, all from one sample in a study of blood T cell repertoires in COVID-19. Libraries were prepared by immunoSEQ multiplex PCR; TCRdb keeps only in-frame clonotypes and omits some of them. The repertoire has approximately 100,000 clones, 70% to 80% of them found once; the top ten carry around 6.2%. The specimen sequenced was peripheral blood. These receptors came from an elderly man with COVID-19, enrolled during active disease. Each CDR3 is given with its conserved first and last residue. Each record gives: CDR3 DNA, CDR3 protein, CDR3 length, J gene, clone size, V gene, D gene. The D gene is left open where the match is weak. The size entry is marked missing in some rows and otherwise reads once, few, many or a size class.

TGCGCCAGCAGCCTAGGGACAGCAGATGAAAAACTGTTTTTT	CASSLGTADEKLFF	14	TRBJ1-4	-	TRBV5-1	TRBD1
TGTGCCAGCAGCTTAGGGAGTGAAAAACTGTTTTTT	CASSLGSEKLFF	12	TRBJ1-4	-	TRBV11-2	-
TGTGCCAGCAGCCAAGGACTAATGAGCGGGAGGGCCGGGACAGATACGCAGTATTTT	CASSQGLMSGRAGTDTQYF	19	TRBJ2-3	-	TRBV4-2	TRBD2
TGTGCCACCAGTGACAGGGACAGGGGCGAGGATCAGCCCCAGCATTTT	CATSDRDRGEDQPQHF	16	TRBJ1-5	-	TRBV24-1	TRBD1
TGTGCCAGCAGCAAAGGGAAGCGGGAGGGCTCGGATACGCAGTATTTT	CASSKGKREGSDTQYF	16	TRBJ2-3	-	TRBV21-1	-
TGTGCCAGCAGCCACGGGACTAGCAGGTACCAAGAGACCCAGTACTTC	CASSHGTSRYQETQYF	16	TRBJ2-5	-	TRBV4-2	TRBD2
TGTGCCTGGAGATACAGGACTACGAACACCGGGGAGCTGTTTTTT	CAWRYRTTNTGELFF	15	TRBJ2-2	once	TRBV30	-
TGTGCCAGCAGCAACAGGGATAATTCACCCCTCCACTTT	CASSNRDNSPLHF	13	TRBJ1-6	-	TRBV6-5	-
TGTGCCAGCAGCCAGTTGCCGTACGGGTACGAGCAGTACTTC	CASSQLPYGYEQYF	14	TRBJ2-7	few	TRBV3-1/TRBV3-2	-
TGTGCCAGCATAGGGACAGGGGGCGGAGGCGGCTACACCTTC	CASIGTGGGGGYTF	14	TRBJ1-2	-	TRBV6-1	TRBD1
TGTGCCACCAGCAGTTTCGGTCCGTACTCCTACGAGCAGTACTTC	CATSSFGPYSYEQYF	15	TRBJ2-7	-	TRBV15	-
TGTGCCAGCAGCCGCCCACTCGGACAGGGTGACACTGAAGCTTTCTTT	CASSRPLGQGDTEAFF	16	TRBJ1-1	few	TRBV7-9	TRBD1
TGTGCCAGCAGTCCCCCGAAGGGGGTATCCAATGAGCAGTTCTTC	CASSPPKGVSNEQFF	15	TRBJ2-1	-	TRBV6-5	-
TGTGCCAGCAGTGAGAGGGAGGGCACTGAAGCTTTCTTT	CASSEREGTEAFF	13	TRBJ1-1	-	TRBV2	-
TGTGCCAGCAGTGAAATGAGCGGGAGGGCAGATACGCAGTATTTT	CASSEMSGRADTQYF	15	TRBJ2-3	-	TRBV25-1	TRBD2
TGTGCCACCAGCAGAGGCCGGGGACTAGCGGGAGGTGGGGAGCAGTACTTC	CATSRGRGLAGGGEQYF	17	TRBJ2-7	-	TRBV15	TRBD2
TGTGCCAGCAGCTTAGAAAGGGGGCGCTTTTCCGGAAACACCATATATTTT	CASSLERGRFSGNTIYF	17	TRBJ1-3	few	TRBV11-2	TRBD1
TGTGCCAGCAGCCCGGGACTTTACAATGAGCAGTTCTTC	CASSPGLYNEQFF	13	TRBJ2-1	-	TRBV6-5	-
TGTGCCAGCAGCCAAGATTTACGACAGGGGGCTGGCTACACCTTC	CASSQDLRQGAGYTF	15	TRBJ1-2	-	TRBV3-1/TRBV3-2	TRBD1
TGTGCCAGCATCGATTTAGCGGGAGGCGAGCAGTACTTC	CASIDLAGGEQYF	13	TRBJ2-7	-	TRBV25-1	TRBD2